The clone carrying this T cell receptor (beta chain) was found once. The data originate from a study of blood T cell repertoires in COVID-19. Study overall: Donors in the United States, Italy and Spain gave samples during acute or convalescent COVID-19. The cDNA or gDNA used as material had been derived from T cells, B-cell-depleted T cells, or PBMCs.

Profiled with immunoSEQ multiplex PCR; TCRdb holds only in-frame clones, not every one. The data hold under 150,000 clones, with over 70% observed a single time. Germline lookup yields CDR1 SNHLY and CDR2 FYNNEI. V gave up 5 bases and J gave up 5 bases; unmatched junction bases: 6. The CDR3 has 15 amino acids. The rearrangement uses TRBV2 and TRBJ1-6; 7 bases map to TRBD1. This sequence was found in a man in his fifties with acute or convalescent COVID-19. Sample: peripheral blood. The CDR3: CASSRQGSHNSPLHF. CDR3 nucleotides: TGTGCCAGCAGTAGACAGGGATCGCATAATTCACCCCTCCACTTT. The whole variable domain, remainder taken from reference TRBV2 and TRBJ1-6, is EPEVTQTPSHQVTQMGQEVILRCVPISNHLYFYWYRQILGQKVEFLVSFYNNEISEKSEIFDDQFSVERPDGSNFTLKIRSTKLEDSAMYFCASSRQGSHNSPLHFGNGTRLTVT.